These 6 T cell receptor beta chains originate from one sample sequenced in a study of T cell responses to AZD1222 COVID-19 vaccine (dated by TCRdb to 2020 to 2022). Interpreted using the paper, the time point label stands for: baseline before first vaccination. In the paper's terms, the treatment or condition label means: meningococcal conjugate vaccine given as trial control. The library came from the immunoSEQ multiplex PCR assay. TCRdb took this table from immuneACCESS and kept in-frame rearrangements with V and J called. Such tables lack part of the clones; where checked against another copy, unresolved V genes explain under half of the gap, and the rest is unexplained. A total of about 110,000 clones appear in this sample, roughly 89% of them only once. In total, the top ten clones hold 3.1% of the sample. The source was peripheral blood, collected on day 0 of MenACWY control vaccination. The receptors originated from an adult in good health.

V is TRBV5-1 and J is TRBJ1-1, with 9 positions matching TRBD1. V was pared by 1 base and J by 0 bases, with 10 bases of the junction left unmatched. CDR3 length: 18 amino acids. Looked up from germline, CDR1 is SGHRS and CDR2 is YFSETQ. The CDR3 DNA is TGCGCCAGCAGCTTGATTCCCCTCCGACAGGGGGTGAACACTGAAGCTTTCTTT. Translating it yields CASSLIPLRQGVNTEAFF.

The CDR3 nucleotides are TGTGCCAGCAATGTGGAGCCCCGGAACATATATTTT. Protein: CASNVEPRNIYF. The chain uses TRBV5-4 and TRBJ1-3; D call uncertain. Germline lookup yields CDR1 SGHNT and CDR2 YYREEE (reference sequence). The CDR3 contains 12 residues. Trimming pared 6 bases from V and 12 bases from J, leaving 16 bases between. The variable domain in full, completed from reference TRBV5-4 and TRBJ1-3, reads ETGVTQSPTHLIKTRGQQVTLRCSSQSGHNTVSWYQQALGQGPQFIFQYYREEENGRGNFPPRFSGLQFPNYSSELNVNALELDDSALYLCASNVEPRNIYFGEGSWLTVV.

V gene TRBV9 combines with J gene TRBJ2-5; 11 bases fit TRBD2. This CDR3 region has 17 residues. CDR1 and CDR2 from the germline V gene are SGDLS and YYNGEE. The trim removed 0 bases at V and 5 bases at J, leaving 9 bases unmatched. For the CDR3, the DNA is TGTGCCAGCAGCGTAGGAGGGGCTAGCGGGGGGTCTGAGACCCAGTACTTC. Amino acids: CASSVGGASGGSETQYF.

The gene calls are TRBV12-5 and TRBJ2-7, with D perhaps TRBD1 or TRBD2 (6 bases each). The CDR3 loop spans 18 amino acids. Germline V gene sequence: CDR1 LGHNT, CDR2 FRNRAP. V was pared by 0 bases and J by 2 bases, with 20 bases between. The CDR3 reads CASGLVLIKGGPTYEQYF. The CDR3 bases are TGTGCTAGTGGTTTGGTACTTATCAAGGGGGGTCCTACCTACGAGCAGTACTTC.

This chain joins TRBV27 and TRBJ2-2; TRBD1 matches 8 bases. CDR3 length equals 15 residues. The germline CDR1 and CDR2 sequences are MNHEY and SMNVEV (reference sequence). With 2 bases clipped from V and 4 bases from J, the junction kept 3 bases outside the gene matches. The DNA of the CDR3 is TGTGCCAGCAGTTTAAGCAGGGGGCTCACCGGGGAGCTGTTTTTT. Its protein product is CASSLSRGLTGELFF.

This clone was recorded once. CDR3 amino acids: CASSLVPSGGAGETQYF. CDR3 DNA: TGCGCCAGCAGCTTGGTCCCTAGCGGGGGGGCTGGAGAGACCCAGTACTTC. The chain joins TRBV5-1 to TRBJ2-5; 12 nucleotides agree with TRBD2. The CDR3 totals 17 residues. CDR1 is SGHRS and CDR2 is YFSETQ in the germline V gene. J gave up 4 bases and V 0 bases, and 7 bases lay outside the gene matches.